These 16 T cell receptor beta chains share one sample of origin, sequenced in a study of blood T cell repertoires in COVID-19. Sequenced by immunoSEQ multiplex PCR; TCRdb stores in-frame clones only, minus some. The sample includes roughly 240,000 clones, 86% seen only once; the top ten take around 3.6%. The sample consisted of peripheral blood. Receptors were obtained from a man aged 18-30 years with active or convalescent COVID-19.

The V call is TRBV29-1, the J call TRBJ1-2; 9 positions match TRBD1. Germline-derived CDR1 and CDR2 are SQVTM and ANQGSEA. The V segment lost 2 bases and the J segment 4 bases; nucleotides outside the gene matches: 8. The CDR3 covers 15 residues. The CDR3 region is CSVEPPGTGLYGYTF. The CDR3 nucleotides are TGCAGCGTTGAACCCCCCGGGACAGGGCTCTATGGCTACACCTTC.

The rearrangement links TRBV7-9 to TRBJ1-1; weak D call: TRBD1 (5 bases). This CDR3 has 15 residues. Germline assignment: CDR1 SEHNR and CDR2 FQNEAQ (reference sequence). V lost 5 bases, J lost 2 bases, and 15 bases lay in between. The CDR3: CASSLDRQFNTEAFF. In DNA, the CDR3 is TGTGCCAGCAGCCTAGATAGACAGTTCAACACTGAAGCTTTCTTT.

This chain links TRBV30 with TRBJ1-1; D gene unclear. The V and J ends lost 4 bases and 0 bases respectively, with 6 bases between them. This CDR3 is 12 amino acids long. CDR1 is GTSNPN and CDR2 is SVGIG in the germline V gene (reference sequence). CDR3 sequence (DNA): TGTGCCTGGACTATACTGAACACTGAAGCTTTCTTT. Its protein is CAWTILNTEAFF.

The J gene is TRBJ2-7, the V gene TRBV20-1; 13 bases match TRBD2. Looked up from germline, CDR1 is DFQATT and CDR2 is SNEGSKA (reference sequence). CDR3 length equals 17 residues. V dropped 3 bases and J dropped 2; count of bases not matched to a gene: 10. The CDR3 reads CSASGILAGGRTYEQYF. The DNA for the CDR3 is TGCAGTGCTAGTGGGATACTAGCGGGAGGGAGGACCTACGAGCAGTACTTC.

The genes are TRBV7-9 and TRBJ1-1; D unclear. The CDR3 covers 15 residues. Deletions cut 5 bases from V and 7 bases from J, with 20 bases between. Germline CDR1 reads SEHNR; CDR2 reads FQNEAQ (reference sequence). CDR3 sequence reads: CASSPVGGFENEAFF. The CDR3 DNA sequence: TGTGCCAGCAGCCCGGTGGGAGGGTTTGAGAATGAAGCTTTCTTT.

The rearrangement joins TRBV10-3 to TRBJ2-2; 9 bases fit TRBD1. The ends lost 2 bases at V and 0 bases at J; junction bases unmatched: 1. Germline CDR1 and CDR2: ENHRY and SYGVKD. The CDR3 consists of 16 residues. The CDR3 nucleotides are TGTGCCATCAGTGAGGGGGACAGGGCGAACACCGGGGAGCTGTTTTTT. It is translated as CAISEGDRANTGELFF.

This clone appeared a few times. Distinct nucleotide sequences in the sample also encode this CDR3. This chain joins TRBV7-3 and TRBJ2-2, with 11 bases identical to TRBD2. The germline gives CDR1 SGHTA, CDR2 FQGTGA. Trimming at V came to 6 bases and at J to 5 bases, leaving 11 bases not matched to a gene. The CDR3 runs to 17 residues. CDR3: CASSLLAGGPGTGELFF. Here the CDR3 DNA reads TGTGCCAGCAGTTTATTAGCGGGAGGGCCAGGGACCGGGGAGCTGTTTTTT.

The chain recombines TRBV7-2 with TRBJ2-5, with TRBD2 identical over 7 bases. Germline V gene lookup returns CDR1 SGHTA and CDR2 FQGNSA. The V gene end was trimmed by 5 bases and the J gene end by 4 bases; junction bases not matched to a gene: 10. This CDR3 spans 15 amino acids. CDR3 region: CASSPQAGVIETQYF. CDR3 DNA sequence: TGTGCCAGCAGCCCGCAGGCGGGGGTTATAGAGACCCAGTACTTC.

The rearrangement uses TRBV5-1 and TRBJ1-1; TRBD1 aligns across 11 bases. The CDR3 contains 18 residues. Germline lookup yields CDR1 SGHRS and CDR2 YFSETQ. V shed 1 base, J shed 4 bases, and the junction held 12 bases outside the gene matches. The CDR3 sequence is CASSLNPGTGGRGTEAFF. DNA for the CDR3: TGCGCCAGCAGCTTGAACCCCGGGACAGGGGGACGTGGCACTGAAGCTTTCTTT.

The gene calls are TRBV10-2 and TRBJ1-5; the D is unclear. Germline V gene data show CDR1 as WSHSY and CDR2 as SAAADI. The CDR3 consists of 14 residues. V shed 3 bases and J shed 5 bases, with 11 bases lying between them. CDR3 nucleotide sequence: TGCGCCAGCAGTGAATCCCCGGGGTATCAGCCCCAGCATTTT. Translated: CASSESPGYQPQHF.

V is TRBV7-3 and J is TRBJ2-1; 10 bases agree with TRBD2. CDR3 length equals 15 residues. V dropped 1 base and J dropped 7; count of bases not matched to a gene: 4. The germline gives CDR1 SGHTA, CDR2 FQGTGA. CDR3 amino acids: CASSLSLAGVNEQFF. The CDR3 nucleotides read TGTGCCAGCAGCTTAAGCCTAGCGGGGGTGAATGAGCAGTTCTTC.

J is TRBJ2-7 and V is TRBV7-9, with 9 bases aligning to TRBD1. The germline CDR1 and CDR2 sequences are SEHNR and FQNEAQ (reference sequence). V was pared by 4 bases and J by 4 bases, with 8 bases of the junction left unmatched. CDR3 length equals 15 residues. For the CDR3, the DNA is TGTGCCAGCAGCTCCACCGGACAGGGGTTATACGAGCAGTACTTC. Amino acids: CASSSTGQGLYEQYF.

This chain uses TRBV10-3 with TRBJ1-5; D gene ambiguous. CDR3 size: 13 residues. V was shortened by 2 bases and J by 3 bases, with 5 bases between the two germline ends. Looked up from germline, CDR1 is ENHRY and CDR2 is SYGVKD. In nucleotides, the CDR3 is TGTGCCATCAGTGAGGGCCCCAATCAGCCCCAGCATTTT. The encoded protein is CAISEGPNQPQHF.

This clone has only one observation. This chain connects TRBV19 to TRBJ2-1; TRBD2 might be the D (5 bases). CDR1 and CDR2 (germline): LNHDA, SQIVND (reference sequence). The CDR3 length is 17 residues. V lost 5 bases and J 7 bases, leaving 24 bases between the germline ends. The CDR3 protein is CASSPSSSPPLGNEQFF. The CDR3 DNA reads TGTGCCAGTAGTCCTTCTAGCAGCCCACCCTTAGGGAATGAGCAGTTCTTC. Variable domain in full (rest from reference TRBV19 and TRBJ2-1): DGGITQSPKYLFRKEGQNVTLSCEQNLNHDAMYWYRQDPGQGLRLIYYSQIVNDFQKGDIAEGYSVSREKKESFPLTVTSAQKNPTAFYLCASSPSSSPPLGNEQFFGPGTRLTVL.

The J gene is TRBJ2-1, the V gene TRBV5-1, with a weak D call TRBD1 (6 bases). The CDR3 has 13 amino acids. V lost 9 bases to trimming and J lost 6 bases, with 16 bases between them. Germline CDR1 SGHRS, CDR2 YFSETQ. This CDR3 reads CATRDNTGNEQFF. In DNA form, the CDR3 reads TGCGCCACCCGGGACAACACGGGCAATGAGCAGTTCTTC.

The V and J genes are TRBV27 and TRBJ1-6; 10 bases fit TRBD1. This CDR3 is built from 16 residues. The V segment lost 3 bases and the J segment 7 bases; nucleotides outside the gene matches: 6. Germline V gene data show CDR1 as MNHEY and CDR2 as SMNVEV (reference sequence). The CDR3 loop is CASSFRGTGANSPLHF. The CDR3 nucleotides read TGTGCCAGCAGTTTCCGGGGGACAGGGGCAAATTCACCCCTCCACTTT.